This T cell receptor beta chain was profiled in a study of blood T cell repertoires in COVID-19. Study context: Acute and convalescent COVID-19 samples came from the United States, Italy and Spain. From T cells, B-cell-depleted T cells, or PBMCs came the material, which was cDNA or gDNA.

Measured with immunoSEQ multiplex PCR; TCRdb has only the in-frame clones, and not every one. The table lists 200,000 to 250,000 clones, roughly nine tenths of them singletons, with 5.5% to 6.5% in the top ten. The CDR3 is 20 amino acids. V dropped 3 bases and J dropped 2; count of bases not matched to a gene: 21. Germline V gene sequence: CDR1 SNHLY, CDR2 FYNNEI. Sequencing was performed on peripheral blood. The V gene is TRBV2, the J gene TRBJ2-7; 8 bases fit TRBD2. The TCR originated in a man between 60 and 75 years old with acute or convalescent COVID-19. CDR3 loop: CASSDGGLAVAGLNPYEQYF. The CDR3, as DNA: TGTGCCAGCAGTGACGGCGGATTGGCCGTAGCGGGACTGAACCCCTACGAGCAGTACTTC.